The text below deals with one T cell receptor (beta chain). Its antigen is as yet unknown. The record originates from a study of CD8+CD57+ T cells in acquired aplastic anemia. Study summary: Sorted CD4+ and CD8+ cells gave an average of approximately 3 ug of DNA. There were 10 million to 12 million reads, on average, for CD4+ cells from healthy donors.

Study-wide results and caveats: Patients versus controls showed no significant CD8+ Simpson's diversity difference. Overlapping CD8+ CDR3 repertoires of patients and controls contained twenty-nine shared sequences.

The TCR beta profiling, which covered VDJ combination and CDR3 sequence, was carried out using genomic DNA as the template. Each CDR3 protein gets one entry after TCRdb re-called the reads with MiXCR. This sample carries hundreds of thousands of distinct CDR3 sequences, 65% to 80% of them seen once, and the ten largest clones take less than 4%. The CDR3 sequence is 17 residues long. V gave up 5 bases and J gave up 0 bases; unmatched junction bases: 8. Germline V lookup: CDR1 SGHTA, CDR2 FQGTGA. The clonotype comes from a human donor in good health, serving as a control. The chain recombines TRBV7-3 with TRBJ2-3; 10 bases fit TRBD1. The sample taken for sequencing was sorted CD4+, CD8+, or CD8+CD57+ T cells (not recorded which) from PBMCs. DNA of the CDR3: TGTGCCAGCAGCACTGGGACAGGGGCATGGAGCACAGATACGCAGTATTTT. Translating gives CASSTGTGAWSTDTQYF. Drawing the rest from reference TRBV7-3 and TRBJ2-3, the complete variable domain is GAGVSQTPSNKVTEKGKYVELRCDPISGHTALYWYRQSLGQGPEFLIYFQGTGAADDSGLPNDRFFAVRPEGSVSTLKIQRTERGDSAVYLCASSTGTGAWSTDTQYFGPGTRLTVL.